This T cell receptor (beta chain) was documented in a study of blood T cell repertoires in COVID-19. Study overall: COVID-19 samples collected from the United States, Italy and Spain covered acute and convalescent phases. PBMCs, B-cell-depleted T cells, or T cells provided the cDNA or gDNA that made up the material.

Method: immunoSEQ multiplex PCR; TCRdb's copy keeps in-frame clones and lacks some. The sample has 230,000 or so clones, 75% to 90% seen once. Trimming took off 6 bases at V and 2 bases at J, with 14 bases between the two ends. The CDR3 is 15 residues long. CDR1 is MNHEY and CDR2 is SVGAGI in the germline V gene. The sequencing sample was made of PBMCs or T cells enriched from blood (not recorded which). V gene TRBV6-5 combines with J gene TRBJ1-5, with D possibly being TRBD1 (5 bases). The receptor was isolated from a middle-aged woman with acute COVID-19. For the CDR3, the DNA is TGTGCCAGCAGCCCAGATCAGGGCGGCAATCAGCCCCAGCATTTT. Its translation is CASSPDQGGNQPQHF.